The clone carrying this T cell receptor beta chain occurred once. Its antigen is still unknown. The sample comes from a study of shared clonotypes between healthy human individuals. Some clones are missing from TCRdb's copy, which holds only in-frame ones; the method was immunoSEQ multiplex PCR. The sample has a few million clones, more than 80% seen once. Study results and limitations: Among donors, sharing of clonotypes was expected to be affected by sequencing depth. The four-donor shared clonotypes exceeded non-shared clonotypes in generation probability, with non-shared ones scoring lower. Richness estimates generally favored naive over memory subsets. In a few donors, around 5% of naive CD4 clonotypes appeared in common.

V lost 4 bases and J 6 bases, leaving 10 bases between the germline ends. The CDR3 runs to 13 residues. In germline, CDR1 is SGHRS, CDR2 YFSETQ. The sequenced sample was naive CD4+ T cells from PBMCs. The subset is: CD45RA+ positively selected. V and J are TRBV5-1 and TRBJ1-4, with D perhaps TRBD1 (5 bases). This sequence was found in a man between 18 and 35 years old in good health. Some clones in this sample may be carry-over from other donors' samples. The CDR3 sequence is CASSQVGDEKLFF. In nucleotides, the CDR3 is TGCGCCAGCAGCCAAGTAGGGGATGAAAAACTGTTTTTT.